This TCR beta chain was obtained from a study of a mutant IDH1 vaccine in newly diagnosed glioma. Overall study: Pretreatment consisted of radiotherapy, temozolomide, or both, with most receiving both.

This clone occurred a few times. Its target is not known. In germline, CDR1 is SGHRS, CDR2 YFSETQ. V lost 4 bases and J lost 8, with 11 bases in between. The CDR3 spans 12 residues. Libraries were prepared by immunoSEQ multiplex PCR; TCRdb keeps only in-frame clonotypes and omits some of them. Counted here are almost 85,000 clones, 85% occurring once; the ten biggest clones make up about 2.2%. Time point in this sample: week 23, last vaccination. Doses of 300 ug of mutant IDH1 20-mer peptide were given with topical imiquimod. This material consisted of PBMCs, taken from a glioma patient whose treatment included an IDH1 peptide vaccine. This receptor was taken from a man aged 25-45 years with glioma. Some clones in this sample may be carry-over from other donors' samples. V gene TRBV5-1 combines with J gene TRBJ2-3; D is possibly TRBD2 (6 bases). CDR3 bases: TGCGCCAGCAGCCGGCGGGGTAGTACGCAGTATTTT. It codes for CASSRRGSTQYF.